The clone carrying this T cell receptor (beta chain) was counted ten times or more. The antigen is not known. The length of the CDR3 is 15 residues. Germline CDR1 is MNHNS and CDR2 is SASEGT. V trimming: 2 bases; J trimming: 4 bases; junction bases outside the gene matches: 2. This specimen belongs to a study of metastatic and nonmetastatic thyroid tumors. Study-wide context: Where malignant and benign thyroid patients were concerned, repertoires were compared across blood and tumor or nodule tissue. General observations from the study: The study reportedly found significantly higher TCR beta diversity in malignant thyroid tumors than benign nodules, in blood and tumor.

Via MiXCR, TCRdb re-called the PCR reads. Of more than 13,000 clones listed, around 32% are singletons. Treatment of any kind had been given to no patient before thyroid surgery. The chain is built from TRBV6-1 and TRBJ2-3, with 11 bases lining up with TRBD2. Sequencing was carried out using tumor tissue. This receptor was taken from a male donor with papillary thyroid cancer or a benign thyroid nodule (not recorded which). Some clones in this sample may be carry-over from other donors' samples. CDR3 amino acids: CASSEFSGGADTQYF. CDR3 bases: TGTGCCAGCAGTGAATTTAGCGGGGGGGCAGATACGCAGTATTTT.